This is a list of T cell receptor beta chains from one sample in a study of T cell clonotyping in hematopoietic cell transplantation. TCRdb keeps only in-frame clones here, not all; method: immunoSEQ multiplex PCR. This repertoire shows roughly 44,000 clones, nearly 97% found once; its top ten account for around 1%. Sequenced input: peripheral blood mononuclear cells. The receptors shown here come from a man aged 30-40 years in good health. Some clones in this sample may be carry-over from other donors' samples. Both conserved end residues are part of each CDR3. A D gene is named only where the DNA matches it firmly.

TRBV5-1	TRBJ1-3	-	CASSLGASPFGNTIYF
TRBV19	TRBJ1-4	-	CASSFQGRNEKLFF
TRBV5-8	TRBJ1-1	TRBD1	CASSLGTGTEAFF
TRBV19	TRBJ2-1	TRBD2	CASSLLAASYNEQFF
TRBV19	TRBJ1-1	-	CASSISENTEAFF
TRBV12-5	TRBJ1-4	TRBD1	CASGQTGSMGKLFF
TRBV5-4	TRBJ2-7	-	CASSEGYGIYEQYF
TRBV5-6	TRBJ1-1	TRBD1	CASSGDVGTGGRTEAFF
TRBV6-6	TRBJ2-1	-	CASRGPGELYNEQFF
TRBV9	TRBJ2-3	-	CASSVGGVVTDTQYF
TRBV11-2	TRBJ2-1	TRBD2	CASSYLAGAYNEQFF
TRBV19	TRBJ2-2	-	CALQGEGSGELFF
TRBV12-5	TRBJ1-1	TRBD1	CATSRQGNTEAFF
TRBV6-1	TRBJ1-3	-	CASGRGPASGNTIYF
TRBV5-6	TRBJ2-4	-	CASSQGGLPVKNIQYF
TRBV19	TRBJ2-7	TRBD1	CASSIRDRGYEQYF
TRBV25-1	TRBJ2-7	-	CASSSSEGAGYEQYF
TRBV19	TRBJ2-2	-	CASNVGVNTGELFF
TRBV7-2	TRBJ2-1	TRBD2	CASTLLAGNYNEQFF
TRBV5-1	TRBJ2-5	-	CASTQGHFDQETQYF
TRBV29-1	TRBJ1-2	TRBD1	CSVQGGRIYGYTF
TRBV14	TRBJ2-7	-	CASSPDRIAYEQYF
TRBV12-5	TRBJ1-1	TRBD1	CASVLSGTGEGYTEAFF
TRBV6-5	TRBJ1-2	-	CASSPRSPWIYTF
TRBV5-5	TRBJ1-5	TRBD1	CASSLGNRGVYSNQPQHF
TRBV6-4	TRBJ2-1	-	CASTTPQGVRPDNEQFF
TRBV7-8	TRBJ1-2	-	CASSLLGQSYGYTF
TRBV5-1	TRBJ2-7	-	CASSLVGSSYEQYF
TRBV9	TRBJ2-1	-	CASSVGLELSEQFF
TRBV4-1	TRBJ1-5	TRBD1	CASSQGGMVGTGHQPQHF
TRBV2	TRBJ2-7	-	CASSRAPDNYEQYF
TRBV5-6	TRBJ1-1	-	CASSSYRGALNTEAFF
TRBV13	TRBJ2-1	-	CASSLEGEYNEQFF
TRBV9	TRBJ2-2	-	CASSVRARTNTGELFF
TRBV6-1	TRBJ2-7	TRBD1	CASSEETGTGSYEQYF
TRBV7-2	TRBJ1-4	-	CASSPTPRRGLEKLFF
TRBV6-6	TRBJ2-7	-	CASSRSPGKGTYEQYF
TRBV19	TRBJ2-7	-	CASSIGVRVYEQYF
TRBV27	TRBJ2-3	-	CASRAAGTDTQYF
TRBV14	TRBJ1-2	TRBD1	CASSQDGLQGENGYTF
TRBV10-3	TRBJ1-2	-	CAISESIIRDYGYTF
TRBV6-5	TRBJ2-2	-	CASSYSTYTGELFF
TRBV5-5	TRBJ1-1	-	CASSGGETEAFF